Below, 21 T cell receptor beta chains from the same sample are listed, as sequenced in a study of T-cell reconstitution after alpha-beta-depleted transplantation in children. Preparation of the TCRbeta library involved a method that used unique molecular identifiers. MiXCR, run by TCRdb on the PCR reads, gives a single entry per CDR3 protein. The repertoire has hundreds of thousands of distinct CDR3 sequences, approximately 15% of them found once; the top ten carry 0.85% to 1.3%. This sample comprised PBMCs from the stem cell graft donor, obtained from the stem cell graft. These TCRs come from a human donor who donated a stem cell graft to a child with acute myeloid leukemia.

This chain joins TRBV5-1 and TRBJ1-4; no firm D call. CDR1 is SGHRS and CDR2 is YFSETQ in the germline V gene. The CDR3 consists of 15 residues. V gave up 0 bases and J gave up 3 bases, with 9 bases separating them. CDR3 coding DNA: TGCGCCAGCAGCTTGGTAGGACGGGCTAATGAAAAACTGTTTTTT. Encoded protein: CASSLVGRANEKLFF.

This clonotype was observed a few times. The chain combines TRBV20-1 with TRBJ2-2; D is unclear. The ends were cut back, 0 bases at V and 6 bases at J, with 8 bases in the middle. The CDR3 sequence is 13 residues long. Germline V lookup: CDR1 DFQATT, CDR2 SNEGSKA (reference sequence). CDR3 sequence reads: CSARDLEAGELFF. DNA for the CDR3: TGCAGTGCTAGAGATTTAGAGGCCGGGGAGCTGTTTTTT.

In the case of this clonotype: A much larger clone lies one base from this, so it may be a read error. J is TRBJ2-1 and V is TRBV5-5; D possibly matches TRBD1 or TRBD2 (5 bases each). This CDR3 spans 15 amino acids. CDR1 SGHKS and CDR2 YYEKEE come from the germline V gene (reference sequence). CDR3 nucleotides: TGTGCCAGCAGCTTGGGGCAGGGAGTCTACAATGAGCGGTTCTTC. Its protein is CASSLGQGVYNERFF.

At least ten counts were recorded for this clonotype. The chain is built from TRBV6-4 and TRBJ1-6; D may be TRBD1 (6 bases). The germline V gene has CDR1 MRHNA and CDR2 SNTAGT. The CDR3 totals 15 residues. Trimming took 3 bases from V and 7 from J, leaving 13 bases between them. CDR3 region: CASSELGRGNSPLHF. For the CDR3, the DNA is TGTGCCAGCAGTGAATTGGGGAGGGGGAATTCACCCCTCCACTTT.

This clonotype was recorded at least ten times. The chain carries TRBV6-1 and TRBJ2-7; tentatively, D is TRBD2 (5 bases). V lost 7 bases and J lost 3, with 13 bases in between. Germline V gene lookup returns CDR1 MNHNS and CDR2 SASEGT. This CDR3 has 13 amino acids. The CDR3 coding sequence is TGTGCCAGCACCCCAGGAGAGGGCTACGAGCAGTACTTC. Translated, it gives CASTPGEGYEQYF.

This clonotype was seen at least ten times. J is TRBJ2-5 and V is TRBV29-1, with no clear D. The V gene's germline CDR1 is SQVTM and CDR2 ANQGSEA. Trimming shortened V by 7 bases and J by 5 bases, and 17 bases separated the two germline ends. The CDR3 loop spans 13 amino acids. DNA for the CDR3: TGCAGCGCCCGACTCGACGGGTTGGAGACCCAGTACTTC. This gives the protein CSARLDGLETQYF.

The chain uses TRBV7-2 and TRBJ2-1; 10 nucleotides line up with TRBD2. The CDR3 totals 16 residues. CDR1 SGHTA and CDR2 FQGNSA come from the germline V gene. The trim removed 5 bases at V and 2 bases at J, leaving 6 bases unmatched. Here the CDR3 DNA reads TGTGCCAGCAGCCTGGAGCGGGGGGGCCCCTACAATGAGCAGTTCTTC. The encoded protein is CASSLERGGPYNEQFF.

This clonotype was counted at least ten times. V usage is TRBV10-3 and J usage is TRBJ1-4; D ambiguous. Between the trimmed V and J ends, which lost 8 bases and 0 bases, there was a span of 7 bases. The CDR3 length is 13 residues. Germline V CDR1 and CDR2: ENHRY, SYGVKD. Here the CDR3 DNA reads TGTGCCATCCGGCAGCCAACTAATGAAAAACTGTTTTTT. This codes for CAIRQPTNEKLFF.

This clonotype was counted at least ten times. The gene calls are TRBV20-1 and TRBJ2-4, with D perhaps matching TRBD1 or TRBD2 (5 bases each). The CDR3 is 15 residues long. Trimming took off 6 bases at V and 0 bases at J, with 15 bases between the two ends. The V gene's germline CDR1 is DFQATT and CDR2 SNEGSKA (reference sequence). The CDR3 DNA reads as TGCAGTGCACGTGAGGGGACCCTAGCCAAAAACATTCAGTACTTC. Translated: CSAREGTLAKNIQYF.

This clonotype was detected many times. The gene calls are TRBV5-1 and TRBJ2-5; TRBD1 might be the D (5 bases). The germline V and J ends were trimmed by 1 base and 2 bases, with 12 bases remaining between them. The CDR3 consists of 15 residues. CDR1 is SGHRS, CDR2 YFSETQ, per germline. CDR3 coding DNA: TGCGCCAGCAGCTTGAATCGGGCAGGGCAAGAGACCCAGTACTTC. Its translation is CASSLNRAGQETQYF.

For this clonotype: One end of the junction varies from germline; a read error may be responsible. The chain employs TRBV12-3 or TRBV12-4 and TRBJ2-7; weak D call: TRBD1 (7 bases). CDR3 length: 15 residues. The CDR3 sequence is CTSTQGGSPTYEQYF. DNA for the CDR3: TGTACCAGCACCCAGGGGGGATCCCCGACCTACGAGCAGTACTTC.

There are many counts of this clonotype. This sequence joins TRBV20-1 and TRBJ2-1, with D perhaps TRBD1 or TRBD2 (6 bases each). V was clipped by 6 bases and J by 2 bases, with 20 bases between them. Germline V gene lookup returns CDR1 DFQATT and CDR2 SNEGSKA (reference sequence). The CDR3 totals 16 residues. The CDR3 here is CSAIDPTGRPYNEQFF. As DNA, the CDR3 is TGCAGTGCAATAGATCCCACAGGGAGGCCCTACAATGAGCAGTTCTTC.

This rearrangement joins TRBV12-3 or TRBV12-4 to TRBJ2-2, with D perhaps TRBD1 or TRBD2 (5 bases each). Trimming pared 5 bases from V and 4 bases from J, leaving 11 bases between. This CDR3 has 14 amino acids. The DNA of the CDR3 is TGTGCCAGCAGTGGGGACGTTCCCACCGGGGAGCTGTTTTTT. Its protein is CASSGDVPTGELFF.

This clonotype was counted a few times. The gene calls are TRBV12-3 or TRBV12-4 and TRBJ2-5; D is perhaps TRBD2 (5 bases). Trimming took off 6 bases at V and 1 base at J, with 9 bases between the two ends. This CDR3 is 13 amino acids long. Here the CDR3 DNA reads TGTGCCAGCAGGTCCGGACTCCAAGAGACCCAGTACTTC. Its translation is CASRSGLQETQYF.

V gene TRBV6-1 combines with J gene TRBJ1-5, with no clear D. The CDR3 runs 11 residues. V gave up 3 bases and J gave up 10 bases, with 7 bases separating them. Germline CDR1 MNHNS, CDR2 SASEGT. DNA of the CDR3: TGTGCCAGCAGTGACAGGTTTCCCCAGCATTTT. Translated: CASSDRFPQHF.

This clonotype has at least ten counts. The CDR3 loop reads CASSQEGPSAHNEKLFF. Written as DNA, the CDR3 is TGTGCCAGCAGCCAAGAGGGACCTTCTGCCCATAATGAAAAACTGTTTTTT. This rearrangement joins TRBV4-2 to TRBJ1-4, with D perhaps TRBD1 (5 bases). Germline CDR1 LGHNA, CDR2 YNFKEQ. V lost 0 bases and J 4 bases, leaving 15 bases between the germline ends. This CDR3 is built from 17 residues.

This clonotype came up a few times. This chain links TRBV9 with TRBJ2-1, with 7 bases aligning to TRBD2. Losses at the gene ends were 3 bases for V and 7 bases for J; bases not matched to a gene: 4. Germline assignment: CDR1 SGDLS and CDR2 YYNGEE. CDR3 length equals 13 residues. DNA for the CDR3: TGTGCCAGCAGCGGATCCGGGGGGAATGAGCAGTTCTTC. It translates to CASSGSGGNEQFF.

In this sample, this clonotype turned up many times. The chain employs TRBV20-1 and TRBJ1-2; no clear D gene. CDR1 is DFQATT and CDR2 is SNEGSKA in the germline V gene (reference sequence). V lost 3 bases and J 4 bases, leaving 12 bases between the germline ends. The length of the CDR3 is 13 residues. CDR3 loop: CSASAERAYGYTF. CDR3 nucleotide sequence: TGCAGTGCTAGCGCGGAACGGGCCTATGGCTACACCTTC.

This clonotype occurred a few times. CDR3 protein: CASSLQESPLHF. The CDR3 nucleotides read TGTGCCAGCAGCTTACAGGAATCACCCCTCCACTTT. This rearrangement joins TRBV5-5 to TRBJ1-6; D perhaps matches TRBD1 (5 bases). Trimming left V 2 bases short and J 10 bases short, with 7 bases between. The germline V gene encodes CDR1 SGHKS and CDR2 YYEKEE (reference sequence). The CDR3 is made up of 12 amino acids. Combining the CDR3 with reference TRBV5-5 and TRBJ1-6 gives the whole variable domain DAGVTQSPTHLIKTRGQQVTLRCSPISGHKSVSWYQQVLGQGPQFIFQYYEKEERGRGNFPDRFSARQFPNYSSELNVNALLLGDSALYLCASSLQESPLHFGNGTRLTVT.

This clonotype was seen at least ten times. The J gene is TRBJ2-1, the V gene TRBV30, with D perhaps matching TRBD1 (5 bases). This CDR3 is built from 13 residues. The germline V gene encodes CDR1 GTSNPN and CDR2 SVGIG (reference sequence). V gave up 4 bases and J gave up 5 bases, with 12 bases separating them. DNA of the CDR3: TGTGCCTGGAATGGGGCAGGAAACAATGAGCAGTTCTTC. Its translation: CAWNGAGNNEQFF.

This clonotype has just a few counts. The V and J genes are TRBV20-1 and TRBJ2-3; D is undetermined. The length of the CDR3 is 12 residues. V was pared by 0 bases and J by 3 bases, with 4 bases between. CDR1 and CDR2 (germline): DFQATT, SNEGSKA (reference sequence). CDR3 DNA sequence: TGCAGTGCTAGAGAATGGACAGATACGCAGTATTTT. Its protein is CSAREWTDTQYF.